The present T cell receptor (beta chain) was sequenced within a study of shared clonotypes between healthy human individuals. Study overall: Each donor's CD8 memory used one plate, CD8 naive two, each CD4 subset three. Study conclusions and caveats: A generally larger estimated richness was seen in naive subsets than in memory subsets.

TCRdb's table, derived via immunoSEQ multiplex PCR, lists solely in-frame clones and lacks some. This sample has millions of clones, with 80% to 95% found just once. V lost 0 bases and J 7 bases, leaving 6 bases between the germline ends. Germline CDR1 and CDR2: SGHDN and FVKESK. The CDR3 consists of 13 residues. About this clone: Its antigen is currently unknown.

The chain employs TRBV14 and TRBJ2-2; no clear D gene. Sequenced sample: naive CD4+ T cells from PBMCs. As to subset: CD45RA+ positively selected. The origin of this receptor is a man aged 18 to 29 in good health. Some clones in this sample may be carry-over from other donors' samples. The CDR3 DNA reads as TGTGCCAGCAGCCAAGATCTCAACGGGGAGCTGTTTTTT. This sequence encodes CASSQDLNGELFF.